Listed below are T cell receptor beta chains from one sample, sequenced in a study of T cells in Graves' hyperthyroidism and ophthalmopathy. One entry per CDR3 protein, called by TCRdb with MiXCR from the multiplex PCR reads. The data contain under 400,000 distinct CDR3 sequences, over 20% of them singletons. The sample taken for sequencing was blood. The source is a woman aged 45-60 years with Graves' hyperthyroidism. Each CDR3 is given with its conserved first and last residue. D genes are given only for firm matches. Some rows have no size entry. The others give once, few or many, or a class for an expanded clone.

size: many
D: .
V: TRBV27
J: TRBJ1-4
CDR3: CASSLRGVITLNEKLFF
DNA: TGTGCCAGCAGTTTACGGGGGGTGATCACCCTTAATGAAAAACTGTTTTTT

size: many
D: .
V: TRBV12-3/TRBV12-4
J: TRBJ2-5
CDR3: CASSFKAVETQYF
DNA: TGTGCCAGCAGTTTTAAAGCGGTGGAGACCCAGTACTTC

size: many
D: .
V: TRBV27
J: TRBJ2-7
CDR3: CASSLRGHPLMGNYEQYF
DNA: TGTGCCAGCAGTTTGCGGGGACATCCTTTAATGGGAAACTACGAGCAGTACTTC

size: many
D: TRBD2
V: TRBV30
J: TRBJ2-1
CDR3: CAWSGGQILGLAGVDEQFF
DNA: TGTGCCTGGAGTGGGGGACAGATATTGGGACTAGCGGGAGTTGATGAGCAGTTCTTC

size: .
D: .
V: TRBV19
J: TRBJ1-5
CDR3: CASSIRDGSNQPQHF
DNA: TGTGCCAGTAGTATAAGGGACGGTAGCAATCAGCCCCAGCATTTT

size: few
D: TRBD2
V: TRBV6-5
J: TRBJ2-1
CDR3: CASSYGSGTYNEQFF
DNA: TGTGCCAGCAGTTACGGTAGCGGGACCTACAATGAGCAGTTCTTC

size: many
D: TRBD1
V: TRBV27
J: TRBJ1-2
CDR3: CASSLFVGQGGYTF
DNA: TGTGCCAGCAGTTTATTCGTGGGACAGGGTGGCTACACCTTC

size: .
D: .
V: TRBV11-1
J: TRBJ2-3
CDR3: CASSARGSPSTDTQYF
DNA: TGTGCCAGCAGTGCAAGGGGTAGCCCTAGCACAGATACGCAGTATTTT

size: many
D: .
V: TRBV6-5
J: TRBJ1-1
CDR3: CASSYYGTPGYTEAFF
DNA: TGTGCCAGCAGTTACTACGGGACACCGGGGTACACTGAAGCTTTCTTT

size: many
D: .
V: TRBV28
J: TRBJ1-1
CDR3: CASSPPGGLNTEAFF
DNA: TGTGCCAGCAGTCCCCCCGGGGGCCTGAACACTGAAGCTTTCTTT

size: few
D: .
V: TRBV3-1
J: TRBJ2-7
CDR3: CASSQVVGEQYF
DNA: TGTGCCAGCAGCCAGGTGGTGGGCGAGCAGTACTTC

size: many
D: .
V: TRBV28
J: TRBJ2-1
CDR3: CASNRGSSYNEQFF
DNA: TGTGCCAGCAACCGGGGTTCCTCCTACAATGAGCAGTTCTTC

size: .
D: .
V: TRBV6-1
J: TRBJ1-5
CDR3: CASSERLGTYSNQPQHF
DNA: TGTGCCAGCAGTGAACGGTTGGGGACGTATAGCAATCAGCCCCAGCATTTT

size: many
D: .
V: TRBV9
J: TRBJ2-1
CDR3: CASSVRQPSDEQFF
DNA: TGTGCCAGCAGCGTACGACAGCCGTCGGATGAGCAGTTCTTC

size: many
D: .
V: TRBV28
J: TRBJ1-6
CDR3: CASSHRDYNSPLHF
DNA: TGTGCCAGCAGCCACAGGGATTATAATTCACCCCTCCACTTT

size: many
D: TRBD1
V: TRBV7-9
J: TRBJ2-7
CDR3: CASSPGQGGTEQYF
DNA: TGTGCCAGCAGCCCAGGACAGGGTGGGACGGAGCAGTACTTC

size: many
D: TRBD1
V: TRBV11-2
J: TRBJ2-1
CDR3: CASSGDRDYNEQFF
DNA: TGTGCCAGCAGCGGGGACAGGGACTACAATGAGCAGTTCTTC

size: .
D: .
V: TRBV28
J: TRBJ2-5
CDR3: CASQGRSWEETQYF
DNA: TGTGCCAGTCAAGGGCGGAGTTGGGAAGAGACCCAGTACTTC

size: few
D: .
V: TRBV19
J: TRBJ2-1
CDR3: CASSFRFGDNEQFF
DNA: TGTGCCAGTAGTTTCCGTTTTGGGGACAATGAGCAGTTCTTC

size: .
D: .
V: TRBV6-1
J: TRBJ1-1
CDR3: CASTGGRTSTEAFF
DNA: TGTGCCAGCACTGGGGGACGGACGAGCACTGAAGCTTTCTTT

size: .
D: .
V: TRBV6-2/TRBV6-3
J: TRBJ1-1
CDR3: CASTYDSGGPRGTEAFF
DNA: TGTGCCAGCACCTACGACAGCGGTGGGCCTAGGGGCACTGAAGCTTTCTTT

size: .
D: .
V: TRBV30
J: TRBJ2-7
CDR3: CAWSDTGYEQYF
DNA: TGTGCCTGGAGTGACACGGGCTACGAGCAGTACTTC

size: .
D: TRBD1
V: TRBV2
J: TRBJ1-1
CDR3: CASRLTGINTEAFF
DNA: TGTGCCAGCAGGTTGACAGGGATTAACACTGAAGCTTTCTTT

size: .
D: TRBD1
V: TRBV20-1
J: TRBJ2-2
CDR3: CSARGQGESGELFF
DNA: TGCAGTGCTAGAGGACAGGGGGAATCCGGGGAGCTGTTTTTT

size: many
D: TRBD2
V: TRBV12-5
J: TRBJ2-5
CDR3: CASGLGGRETQYF
DNA: TGTGCTAGTGGTTTAGGCGGGAGAGAGACCCAGTACTTC

size: many
D: .
V: TRBV11-2
J: TRBJ2-1
CDR3: CASRLASSYNEQFF
DNA: TGTGCCAGCAGGCTAGCGAGCTCCTACAATGAGCAGTTCTTC

size: many
D: .
V: TRBV11-2
J: TRBJ1-1
CDR3: CASSLDSMNTEAFF
DNA: TGTGCCAGCAGCTTGGACAGCATGAACACTGAAGCTTTCTTT

size: many
D: .
V: TRBV7-9
J: TRBJ2-7
CDR3: CASSLNREQYF
DNA: TGTGCCAGCAGCTTAAACCGGGAGCAGTACTTC

size: few
D: .
V: TRBV11-3
J: TRBJ1-1
CDR3: CASTSQGGGGTEAFF
DNA: TGTGCCAGCACTTCTCAAGGGGGGGGTGGCACTGAAGCTTTCTTT

size: many
D: TRBD1
V: TRBV27
J: TRBJ1-1
CDR3: CASRDPGQGIRSEAFF
DNA: TGTGCCAGCAGGGACCCGGGACAGGGTATTCGGAGTGAAGCTTTCTTT

size: many
D: .
V: TRBV20-1
J: TRBJ2-3
CDR3: CSARDRWDTQYF
DNA: TGCAGTGCTAGAGACCGGTGGGATACGCAGTATTTT

size: .
D: .
V: TRBV6-4
J: TRBJ2-2
CDR3: CASSPLLARTGELFF
DNA: TGTGCCAGCAGCCCCCTCCTGGCGAGGACCGGGGAGCTGTTTTTT

size: many
D: TRBD2
V: TRBV28
J: TRBJ2-7
CDR3: CATQPGGSTYEQYF
DNA: TGTGCCACCCAACCCGGGGGGAGCACCTACGAGCAGTACTTC

size: many
D: .
V: TRBV11-2
J: TRBJ1-2
CDR3: CASSMKRGTGYTF
DNA: TGTGCCAGCAGTATGAAGCGCGGGACTGGCTACACCTTC

size: many
D: TRBD2
V: TRBV9
J: TRBJ2-5
CDR3: CASSAAAGYETQYF
DNA: TGTGCCAGCAGCGCAGCAGCGGGGTACGAGACCCAGTACTTC

size: many
D: .
V: TRBV7-9
J: TRBJ2-2
CDR3: CASSLERQNTGELFF
DNA: TGTGCCAGCAGCTTAGAGCGGCAGAACACCGGGGAGCTGTTTTTT

size: many
D: .
V: TRBV18
J: TRBJ1-2
CDR3: CASSPSYFNYGYTF
DNA: TGTGCCAGCTCACCCAGCTACTTTAACTATGGCTACACCTTC

size: once
D: TRBD2
V: TRBV20-1
J: TRBJ2-1
CDR3: CSASGGARYEQFF
DNA: TGCAGTGCTAGCGGGGGGGCCAGGTATGAGCAGTTCTTC

size: .
D: .
V: TRBV6-1
J: TRBJ1-1
CDR3: CASSVGTLGEAFF
DNA: TGTGCCAGCAGTGTCGGGACTTTGGGTGAAGCTTTCTTT

size: many
D: .
V: TRBV5-1
J: TRBJ1-2
CDR3: CASSSQRDGYTF
DNA: TGCGCCAGCAGCTCCCAGAGAGATGGCTACACCTTC

size: few
D: .
V: TRBV7-9
J: TRBJ1-5
CDR3: CASSHYAGPSPQKRGGPQHF
DNA: TGTGCCAGCAGCCATTATGCGGGACCTAGTCCTCAGAAACGTGGTGGGCCCCAGCATTTT

size: .
D: .
V: TRBV29-1
J: TRBJ2-7
CDR3: CSVEDRGGEQYF
DNA: TGCAGCGTTGAAGATCGTGGGGGCGAGCAGTACTTC

size: many
D: TRBD2
V: TRBV27
J: TRBJ2-3
CDR3: CASSFSGGPTDTQYF
DNA: TGTGCCAGCAGTTTCAGCGGGGGCCCCACAGATACGCAGTATTTT

size: few
D: .
V: TRBV27
J: TRBJ2-2
CDR3: CASSLDAGELFF
DNA: TGTGCCAGCAGTTTAGATGCCGGGGAGCTGTTTTTT

size: many
D: TRBD2
V: TRBV12-3/TRBV12-4
J: TRBJ2-7
CDR3: CASSFQSAGSSYEQYF
DNA: TGTGCCAGCAGTTTTCAGTCAGCGGGGAGCTCCTACGAGCAGTACTTC

size: few
D: .
V: TRBV10-3
J: TRBJ2-3
CDR3: CAISGFISDTQYF
DNA: TGTGCCATCAGTGGCTTCATCTCAGATACGCAGTATTTT

size: .
D: .
V: TRBV20-1
J: TRBJ2-3
CDR3: CSAPPGTSTDTQYF
DNA: TGCAGTGCTCCCCCCGGGACTAGCACAGATACGCAGTATTTT

size: .
D: .
V: TRBV29-1
J: TRBJ1-2
CDR3: CSVVRERDYGYTF
DNA: TGCAGCGTTGTCAGGGAGAGGGACTATGGCTACACCTTC